This TCR beta chain was sequenced during a study of blood T cell repertoires in COVID-19 (dated by TCRdb to 2020 to 2022). Regarding the research as a whole: Collaborator samples came from the United States, Italy and Spain and covered acute and convalescent phases of COVID-19. The prospective study material was composed of cDNA or gDNA derived from T cells, B-cell-depleted T cells, or PBMCs. Deeply sampled blood TCRbeta repertoires from subjects exposed to, actively infected with, or recovered from COVID-19 were included in the dataset. A freely available public database, intended as a resource for researchers studying the immune response to SARS-CoV-2, is where the repertoires were released. The samples were drawn from two sources: the first 160 participants of the ongoing ImmuneRACE study, and 1,254 subjects contributed by 6 global collaborators. Nearly every sample came with metadata listing a de-identified subject ID, COVID-19 status, age in years and sex. HLA class I and class II types, where available, came from metadata supplied by the sample provider rather than from assay-based typing. Overall study outcomes, separate from this receptor: The quantity of clinical and demographic metadata differed by source and by participant and was supplied without curation.

The immunoSEQ Assay, a bias-controlled multiplex PCR, was used to amplify TCRbeta CDR3 regions from genomic DNA. From the authors' description of their analysis: Nucleated cell counts per sample were estimated from amplification of reference gene primers within the assay. To quantify the absolute abundance of each unique TCRbeta CDR3 rearrangement, sequence reads were collapsed and filtered. Productive Simpson clonality was computed per sample as the square root of Simpson's diversity index over productive rearrangements. TCRdb holds this immuneACCESS table with in-frame rearrangements only. Some clones are missing; in checked studies, unresolved V genes explain under half, and the rest has no known cause. That table is the source of V, J and clone size, and D and trimming were worked out from the DNA. In all, the sample holds about 380,000 clones, and roughly 90% of those were seen once. The top ten constitute roughly 1.2% of the sample.

Each collaborating institution followed its own protocols to collect whole blood in K2EDTA tubes. Collaborator samples were shipped for TCRbeta analysis as frozen whole blood, isolated PBMCs, or DNA extracted from either sample type. Reading the germline V gene (reference sequence) gives CDR1 SEHNR and CDR2 FQNEAQ. The junction shows trimming of 1 base on V and 0 bases on J, and the gene matches do not reach 2 bases of it. The CDR3 covers 16 residues, taking in both the cysteine and the phenylalanine. The sequence is cut down to CDR3 DNA, 48 bases in frame from base 1. The count of this clone is one. This clone's antigen is unknown. It has no much larger one-base neighbor in the sample; base qualities were not kept. At the DNA level, this CDR3 is encoded by other sequences in the same sample as well.

The source of this sequence is a man in his forties with acute or convalescent COVID-19. Material for sequencing was peripheral blood. The sequence joins TRBV7-9 to TRBJ2-4; 8 junctional bases match TRBD1. Read as DNA, the sequence is TGTGCCAGCAGCTTAGGAGACAGGGGAGCCAAAAACATTCAGTACTTC. Translated, it gives CASSLGDRGAKNIQYF.